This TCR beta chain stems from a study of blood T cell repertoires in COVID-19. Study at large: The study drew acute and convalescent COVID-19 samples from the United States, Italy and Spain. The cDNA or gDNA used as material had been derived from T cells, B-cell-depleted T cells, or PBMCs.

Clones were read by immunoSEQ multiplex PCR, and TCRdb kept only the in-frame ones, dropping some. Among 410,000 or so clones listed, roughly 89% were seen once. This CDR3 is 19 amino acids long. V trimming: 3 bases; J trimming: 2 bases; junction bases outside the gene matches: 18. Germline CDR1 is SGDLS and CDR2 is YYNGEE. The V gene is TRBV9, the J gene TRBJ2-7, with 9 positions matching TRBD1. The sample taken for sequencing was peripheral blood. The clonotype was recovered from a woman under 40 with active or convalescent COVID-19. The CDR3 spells CASSDPAPPGQGVPYEQYF. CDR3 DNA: TGTGCCAGCAGCGATCCAGCTCCACCGGGACAGGGAGTGCCCTACGAGCAGTACTTC.